This T cell receptor beta chain was captured in a study of cytomegalovirus exposure and HLA in healthy donors (dated by TCRdb to about 2017). About the study as a whole: According to a later analysis, the 120 or so validation repertoires were produced on the same platform as the roughly 720 repertoires of the first cohort. The study combined high-throughput TCR immunosequencing, statistical association of individual TCRs with disease status, and machine learning to predict cytomegalovirus infection status. The study was designed to test whether signatures of past pathogen exposure could be identified by cataloging public T cell receptors. In addition to the first cohort of approximately 650 subjects, a separate validation cohort of around 110 different subjects was used.

The donors belonged to the validation cohort of about 120 subjects, which was separate from the roughly 700-subject first cohort. Comments on this clone: There is no known antigen for this receptor. The record has no base qualities; no much larger clone is one base away.

General findings and caveats noted by the study authors: Of the cluster scores, 85% to 95% were above 0 in a later analysis, which found that TCRs clustered in the first cohort also tended to co-occur in the 95 to 150 validation repertoires. A later analysis had no HLA typing for the validation cohort, so co-occurrence there was scored across all 130 or so repertoires. A total of 150 or so TCR beta chains were listed by the study as associated with cytomegalovirus. The authors suggested that the approach could potentially be generalized to other disease states and immunological phenotypes. Most TCR sequences were observed very rarely across donors, whereas some public TCRs were present in many individuals. A few of the identified cytomegalovirus-associated TCR beta chains were confirmed in vitro to be specific for cytomegalovirus antigens. In both the original and validation cohorts, the classifier was reported to diagnose cytomegalovirus status with high specificity and sensitivity.

After removal of 0 bases from V and 4 bases from J, the junction retains 6 bases not matched to a gene. CDR1 and CDR2, per the germline V gene, are SGHTS and YDEGEE. From its cysteine to its phenylalanine, the CDR3 spans 15 amino acids. Only the CDR3 DNA stays, 45 bases, in frame from base 1. Libraries were made using the immunoSEQ multiplex PCR assay. In the authors' own workflow: To diagnose cytomegalovirus status from the catalog of TCR beta chain sequences, a statistical classification framework was built. Imported from immuneACCESS, the table was reduced by TCRdb to in-frame sequences with V and J called. These copies leave out some clones; in studies compared against another copy, an unresolved V gene accounts for under half, and the cause of the remainder is not known. That table is the source of V, J and clone size, and D and trimming were worked out from the DNA. The sample table shows 150,000 to 200,000 clones, and less than 85% are seen once. Approximately 15% of the sample belongs to the ten largest clones.

Sequencing used PBMCs. The sequence was collected from a man between 18 and 35 years old in good health and CMV-seropositive. The rearrangement joined TRBV5-8 to TRBJ1-2; TRBD1 lines up with 7 middle nucleotides. The sequenced DNA is TGTGCCAGCAGCTTGGACAGGGGAGCAATCTATGGCTACACCTTC. It translates as CASSLDRGAIYGYTF.